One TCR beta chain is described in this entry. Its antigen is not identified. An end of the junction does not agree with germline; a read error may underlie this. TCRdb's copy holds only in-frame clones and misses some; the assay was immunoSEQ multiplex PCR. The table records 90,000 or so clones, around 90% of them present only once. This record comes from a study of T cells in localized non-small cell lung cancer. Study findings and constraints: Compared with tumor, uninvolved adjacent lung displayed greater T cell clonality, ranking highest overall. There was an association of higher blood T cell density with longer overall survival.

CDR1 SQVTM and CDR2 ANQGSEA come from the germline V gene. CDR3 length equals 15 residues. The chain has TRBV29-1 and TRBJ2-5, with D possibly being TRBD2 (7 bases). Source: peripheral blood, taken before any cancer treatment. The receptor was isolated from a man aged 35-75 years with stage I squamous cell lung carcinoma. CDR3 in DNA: TGCAGCGGTGAAGGGGGGGAACGAACCCAAGAGACCCAGTACTTC. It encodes CSGEGGERTQETQYF.